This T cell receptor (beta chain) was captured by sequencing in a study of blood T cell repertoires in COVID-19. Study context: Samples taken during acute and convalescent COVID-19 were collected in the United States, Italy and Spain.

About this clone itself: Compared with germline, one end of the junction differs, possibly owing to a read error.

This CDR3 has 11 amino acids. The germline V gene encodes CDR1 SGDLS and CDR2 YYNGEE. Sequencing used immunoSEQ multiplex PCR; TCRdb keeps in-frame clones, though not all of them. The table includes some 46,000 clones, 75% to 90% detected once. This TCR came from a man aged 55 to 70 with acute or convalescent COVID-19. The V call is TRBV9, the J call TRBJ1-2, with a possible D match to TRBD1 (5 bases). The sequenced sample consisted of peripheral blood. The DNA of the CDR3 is TGTGCCAGCAGCTACGCCGGGACTCTGGTTTTC. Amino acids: CASSYAGTLVF.